This T cell receptor beta chain appears in the sequencing data of a study of regulatory T cells in long-lasting Graves disease. Study observations and caveats: Persistent disease showed a preference for TRBV28, TRBJ1-2 and TRBJ2-5. Shared public clonotypes totalled about 2,600 in persistent patients, compared with about a thousand in new patients.

This sample's time point: newly diagnosed GD, antithyroid drugs for less than 3 months. The TCR library was made from RNA extracted from PBMCs. This clonotype was counted at least ten times. As yet, its antigen is unknown. From germline, CDR1 is MDHEN and CDR2 SYDVKM. This CDR3 region has 12 residues. V lost 11 bases to trimming and J lost 3 bases, with 13 bases between them. CDR3 regions were amplified by Arm-PCR using iRepertoire HTBI primers to build TCR beta libraries. TCRdb reanalysed the multiplex PCR reads using MiXCR and keeps one entry per CDR3 protein. The table records hundreds of thousands of distinct CDR3 sequences, 15% of them present only once.

This chain connects TRBV28 to TRBJ1-2; D unclear. Sample: peripheral blood mononuclear cells (PBMCs), taken at new diagnosis, from a patient treated with antithyroid drugs. This sequence was found in a female donor with Graves disease. CDR3 sequence: CASRATDYGYTF. The CDR3 DNA is TGTGCCTCCAGAGCTACGGACTATGGCTACACCTTC.